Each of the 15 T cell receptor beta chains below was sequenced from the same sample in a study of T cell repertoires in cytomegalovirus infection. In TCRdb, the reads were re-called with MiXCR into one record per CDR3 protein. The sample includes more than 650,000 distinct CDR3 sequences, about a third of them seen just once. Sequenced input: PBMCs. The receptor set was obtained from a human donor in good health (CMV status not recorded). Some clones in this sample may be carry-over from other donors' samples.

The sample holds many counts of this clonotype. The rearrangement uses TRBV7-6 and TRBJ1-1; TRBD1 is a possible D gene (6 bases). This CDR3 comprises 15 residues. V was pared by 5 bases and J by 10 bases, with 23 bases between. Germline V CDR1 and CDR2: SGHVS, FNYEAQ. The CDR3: CASSLQGQGSPRAFF. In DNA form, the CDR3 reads TGTGCCAGCAGCCTCCAGGGGCAGGGGTCCCCAAGAGCTTTCTTT.

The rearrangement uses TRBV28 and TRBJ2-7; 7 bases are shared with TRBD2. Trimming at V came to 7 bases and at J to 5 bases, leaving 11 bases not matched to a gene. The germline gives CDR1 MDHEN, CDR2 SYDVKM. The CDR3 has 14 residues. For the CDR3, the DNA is TGTGCCAGCAAACGGAGCGGGAACAGCCACGAGCAGTACTTC. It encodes CASKRSGNSHEQYF.

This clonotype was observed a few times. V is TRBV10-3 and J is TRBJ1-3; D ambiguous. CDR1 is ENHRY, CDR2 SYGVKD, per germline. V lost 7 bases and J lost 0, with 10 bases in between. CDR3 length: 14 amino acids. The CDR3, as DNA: TGTGCCATCATGGGCACCAGCTCTGGAAACACCATATATTTT. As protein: CAIMGTSSGNTIYF.

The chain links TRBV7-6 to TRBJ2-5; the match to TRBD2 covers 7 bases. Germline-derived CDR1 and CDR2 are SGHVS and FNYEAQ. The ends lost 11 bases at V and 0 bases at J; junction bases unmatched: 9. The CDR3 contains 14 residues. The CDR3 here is CALSSREYQETQYF. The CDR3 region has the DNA TGTGCCCTCTCGTCGCGGGAGTACCAAGAGACCCAGTACTTC.

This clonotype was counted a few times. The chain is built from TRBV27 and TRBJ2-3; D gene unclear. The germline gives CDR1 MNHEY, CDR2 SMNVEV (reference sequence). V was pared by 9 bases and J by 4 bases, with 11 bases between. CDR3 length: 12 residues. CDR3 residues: CASKSGSDTQYF. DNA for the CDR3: TGTGCCAGTAAGAGTGGGTCAGATACGCAGTATTTT.

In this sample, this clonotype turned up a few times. CDR3: CASSWTGGAYGYTF. CDR3 nucleotide sequence: TGTGCCAGCAGTTGGACAGGGGGCGCGTATGGCTACACCTTC. The rearrangement joins TRBV12-3 or TRBV12-4 to TRBJ1-2; 11 bases align to TRBD1. Trimming cost V 4 bases and J 5 bases; bases outside gene matches: 3. This CDR3 region has 14 residues.

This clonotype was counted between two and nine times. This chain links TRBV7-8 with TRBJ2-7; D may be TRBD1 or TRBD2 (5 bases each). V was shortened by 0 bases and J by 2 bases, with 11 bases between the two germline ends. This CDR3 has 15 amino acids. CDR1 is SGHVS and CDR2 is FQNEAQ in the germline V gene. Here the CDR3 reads CASSLAGDGPYEQYF. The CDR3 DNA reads TGTGCCAGCAGCTTAGCGGGGGACGGTCCCTACGAGCAGTACTTC. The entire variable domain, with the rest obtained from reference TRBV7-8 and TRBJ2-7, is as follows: GAGVSQSPRYKVAKRGQDVALRCDPISGHVSLFWYQQALGQGPEFLTYFQNEAQLDKSGLPSDRFFAERPEGSVSTLKIQRTQQEDSAVYLCASSLAGDGPYEQYFGPGTRLTVT.

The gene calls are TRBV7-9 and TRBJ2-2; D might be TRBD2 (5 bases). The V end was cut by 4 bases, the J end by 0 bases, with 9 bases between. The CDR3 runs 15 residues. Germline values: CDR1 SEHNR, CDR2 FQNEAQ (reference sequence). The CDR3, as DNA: TGTGCCAGCAGCTGGGGTAGCGCGAACACCGGGGAGCTGTTTTTT. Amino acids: CASSWGSANTGELFF.

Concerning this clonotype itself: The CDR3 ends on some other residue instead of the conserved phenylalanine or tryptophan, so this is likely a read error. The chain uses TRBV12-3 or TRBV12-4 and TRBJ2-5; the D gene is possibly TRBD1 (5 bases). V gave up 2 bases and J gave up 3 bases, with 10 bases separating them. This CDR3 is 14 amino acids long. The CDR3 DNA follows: TGTGCCAGCAGTTTAAGGGGTCGCGAAGAGACCCAGTACTTA. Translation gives CASSLRGREETQYL.

CDR3 residues: CASSPSDRLPGHEQYF. CDR3 bases: TGTGCCAGCTCACCTTCAGACAGACTCCCGGGGCACGAGCAGTACTTC. V is TRBV18 and J is TRBJ2-7; D tentatively reads TRBD1 or TRBD2 (5 bases each). This CDR3 spans 16 amino acids. Trimming shortened V by 3 bases and J by 5 bases, and 20 bases separated the two germline ends. CDR1 is KGHSH and CDR2 is LQKENI in the germline V gene. Full variable domain (remainder filled in from reference TRBV18 and TRBJ2-7): NAGVMQNPRHLVRRRGQEARLRCSPMKGHSHVYWYRQLPEEGLKFMVYLQKENIIDESGMPKERFSAEFPKEGPSILRIQQVVRGDSAAYFCASSPSDRLPGHEQYFGPGTRLTVT.

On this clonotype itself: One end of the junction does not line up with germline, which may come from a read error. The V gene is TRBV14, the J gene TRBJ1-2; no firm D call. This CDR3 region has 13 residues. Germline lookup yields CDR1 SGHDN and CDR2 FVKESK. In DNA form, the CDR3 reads TGTTCCAGCAGTAGAGGTGGGGTCTATGGCTACACCTTC. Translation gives CSSSRGGVYGYTF.

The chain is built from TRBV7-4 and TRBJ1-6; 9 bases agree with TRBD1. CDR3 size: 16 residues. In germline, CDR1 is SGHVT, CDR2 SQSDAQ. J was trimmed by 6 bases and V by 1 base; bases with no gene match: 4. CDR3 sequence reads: CASSLDPGQGNSPLHF. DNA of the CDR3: TGTGCCAGCAGCTTAGACCCGGGACAGGGTAATTCACCCCTCCACTTT. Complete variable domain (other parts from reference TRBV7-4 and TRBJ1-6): GAGVSQSPRYKVAKRGRDVALRCDSISGHVTLYWYRQTLGQGSEVLTYSQSDAQRDKSGRPSGRFSAERPERSVSTLKIQRTEQGDSAVYLCASSLDPGQGNSPLHFGNGTRLTVT.

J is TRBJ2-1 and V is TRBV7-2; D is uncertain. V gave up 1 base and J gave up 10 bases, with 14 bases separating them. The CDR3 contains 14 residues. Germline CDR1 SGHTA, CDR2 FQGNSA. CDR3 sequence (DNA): TGTGCCAGCAGCTTAGTACCGCCCCCGGCCGAGCAGTTCTTC. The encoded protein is CASSLVPPPAEQFF. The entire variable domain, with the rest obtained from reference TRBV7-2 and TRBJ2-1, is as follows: GAGVSQSPSNKVTEKGKDVELRCDPISGHTALYWYRQSLGQGLEFLIYFQGNSAPDKSGLPSDRFSAERTGGSVSTLTIQRTQQEDSAVYLCASSLVPPPAEQFFGPGTRLTVL.

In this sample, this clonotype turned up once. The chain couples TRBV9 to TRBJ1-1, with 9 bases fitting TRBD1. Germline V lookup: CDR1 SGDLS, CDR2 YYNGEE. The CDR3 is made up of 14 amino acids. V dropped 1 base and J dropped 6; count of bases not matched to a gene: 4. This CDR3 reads CASSVITGGAEAFF. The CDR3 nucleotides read TGTGCCAGCAGCGTAATTACAGGGGGCGCTGAAGCTTTCTTT.

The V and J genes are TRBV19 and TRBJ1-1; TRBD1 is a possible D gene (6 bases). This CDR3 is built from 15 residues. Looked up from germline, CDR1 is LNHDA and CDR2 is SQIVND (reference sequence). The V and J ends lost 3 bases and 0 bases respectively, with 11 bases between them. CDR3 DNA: TGTGCCAGTAGTATTGGGCAGGGGCTGAACACTGAAGCTTTCTTT. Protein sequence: CASSIGQGLNTEAFF.